Described below is a single T cell receptor beta chain sequence and its context. The data belong to a study of blood T cell repertoires in COVID-19. Trimming took off 6 bases at V and 4 bases at J, with 7 bases between the two ends. The CDR3 loop spans 11 amino acids. The germline V gene encodes CDR1 SGHDT and CDR2 YYEEEE. Profiled with immunoSEQ multiplex PCR; TCRdb holds only in-frame clones, not every one. The table shows 250,000 to 300,000 clones, with about 88% occurring only once. The chain combines TRBV5-6 with TRBJ1-2; unclear D gene. This receptor was identified in a man younger than 45 with acute COVID-19. The sequenced sample was PBMCs or T cells enriched from blood (not recorded which). Written as DNA, the CDR3 is TGTGCCAGCAACTCTGGCTATGGCTACACCTTC. As protein: CASNSGYGYTF.